One sample yielded the 7 T cell receptor beta chains listed below, sequenced in a study of shared clonotypes between healthy human individuals (dated by TCRdb to 2020 to 2021). Receptor amplification or capture employed the immunoSEQ multiplex PCR assay. The table was pulled from immuneACCESS by TCRdb, which kept in-frame rearrangements only. Such tables lose some clones; where checked, under half of the loss comes from unresolved V genes, and the rest has no known cause. The sample table contains 2 million to 2.5 million clones; only one count was recorded for just under 95% of them. The ten largest clones take up 0.3% to 0.45% of the sample. The sample was naive CD4+ T cells from PBMCs. The cell subset or site label here, explained by the study, means: CD45RA+ positively selected. The source is a man between 18 and 35 years old in good health. Some clones in this sample may be carry-over from other donors' samples.

The chain combines TRBV19 with TRBJ1-1; unclear D gene. Germline V lookup: CDR1 LNHDA, CDR2 SQIVND (reference sequence). The CDR3 spans 14 residues. V gave up 3 bases and J gave up 5 bases, with 13 bases separating them. The CDR3 protein is CASSIWRRETEAFF. The CDR3, as DNA: TGTGCCAGTAGTATCTGGCGACGGGAGACTGAAGCTTTCTTT.

V usage is TRBV5-6 and J usage is TRBJ2-1, with D possibly being TRBD2 (5 bases). The germline V gene has CDR1 SGHDT and CDR2 YYEEEE. The V gene lost 0 bases and the J gene lost 9 bases, with 10 bases spanning the gap. CDR3 length equals 13 residues. The CDR3 spells CASSLAPGSEQFF. The CDR3 DNA reads TGTGCCAGCAGCTTGGCCCCGGGGAGTGAGCAGTTCTTC.

This chain uses TRBV7-9 with TRBJ2-7; D possibly uses TRBD1 or TRBD2 (5 bases each). V was trimmed by 5 bases and J by 3 bases, leaving 11 bases between them. CDR1 is SEHNR, CDR2 FQNEAQ, per germline (reference sequence). The CDR3 sequence is 13 residues long. The CDR3 DNA sequence: TGTGCCAGCAGCCCCAGGGACCTCTACGAGCAGTACTTC. Translation gives CASSPRDLYEQYF. Full variable domain (remainder filled in from reference TRBV7-9 and TRBJ2-7): DTGVSQNPRHKITKRGQNVTFRCDPISEHNRLYWYRQTLGQGPEFLTYFQNEAQLEKSRLLSDRFSAERPKGSFSTLEIQRTEQGDSAMYLCASSPRDLYEQYFGPGTRLTVT.

This clone has a handful of counts. The junction departs from the called germline gene at one end, perhaps through a read error. This chain connects TRBV7-3 to TRBJ1-2; 7 bases are shared with TRBD1. The CDR3 contains 13 residues. The germline CDR1 and CDR2 sequences are SGHTA and FQGTGA. This chain's CDR3 is CASSLTGVDGYTF. In nucleotides, the CDR3 is TGTGCCAGCAGCCTAACAGGGGTTGATGGCTACACCTTC.

The rearrangement links TRBV10-2 to TRBJ2-7; either TRBD1 or TRBD2 may fit D (6 bases each). V lost 6 bases to trimming and J lost 5 bases, with 20 bases between them. Germline V gives CDR1 WSHSY, CDR2 SAAADI. The CDR3 contains 15 residues. In DNA form, the CDR3 reads TGCGCCAGCAGACCCTCAGGCGGGAAGGGGGACGAGCAGTACTTC. Protein product: CASRPSGGKGDEQYF.

V usage is TRBV6-5 and J usage is TRBJ2-1; 7 bases are a match to TRBD2. Germline CDR1 is MNHEY and CDR2 is SVGAGI. This CDR3 has 13 residues. V lost 6 bases and J lost 7; bases outside the gene matches: 6. The CDR3 nucleotides read TGTGCCAGCAGCTCCGGGGGGAGGAATGAGCAGTTCTTC. This gives the protein CASSSGGRNEQFF.

The rearrangement uses TRBV11-2 and TRBJ2-5; 11 bases align to TRBD2. Germline loops: CDR1 SGHAT, CDR2 FQNNGV. J lost 5 bases, V lost 6 bases, and 8 bases had no gene match. This CDR3 comprises 15 residues. The CDR3 DNA is TGTGCCAGCAGTCCGACTAGCGGGGTGGGGGAGACCCAGTACTTC. Its protein product is CASSPTSGVGETQYF.